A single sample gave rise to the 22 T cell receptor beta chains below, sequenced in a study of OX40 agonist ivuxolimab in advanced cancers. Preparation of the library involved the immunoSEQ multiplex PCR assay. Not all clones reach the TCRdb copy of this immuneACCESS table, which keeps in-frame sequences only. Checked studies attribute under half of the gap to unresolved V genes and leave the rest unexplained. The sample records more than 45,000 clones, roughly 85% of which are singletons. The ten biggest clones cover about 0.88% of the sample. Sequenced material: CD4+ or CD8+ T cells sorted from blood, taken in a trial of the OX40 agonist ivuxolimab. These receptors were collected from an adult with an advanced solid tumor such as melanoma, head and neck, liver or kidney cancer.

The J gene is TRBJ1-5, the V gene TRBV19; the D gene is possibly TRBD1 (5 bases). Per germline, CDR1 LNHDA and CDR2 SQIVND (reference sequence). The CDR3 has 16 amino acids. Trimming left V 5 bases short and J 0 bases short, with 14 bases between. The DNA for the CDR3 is TGTGCCAGTAGTCCCCTGGGGCCTAATAGCAATCAGCCCCAGCATTTT. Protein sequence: CASSPLGPNSNQPQHF.

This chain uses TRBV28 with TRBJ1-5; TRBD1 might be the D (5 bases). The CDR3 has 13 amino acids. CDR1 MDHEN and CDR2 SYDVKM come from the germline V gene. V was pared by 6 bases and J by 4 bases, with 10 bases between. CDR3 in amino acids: CASSRQLNQPQHF. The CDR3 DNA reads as TGTGCCAGCAGCCGACAGTTAAATCAGCCCCAGCATTTT. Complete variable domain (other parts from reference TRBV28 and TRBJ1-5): DVKVTQSSRYLVKRTGEKVFLECVQDMDHENMFWYRQDPGLGLRLIYFSYDVKMKEKGDIPEGYSVSREKKERFSLILESASTNQTSMYLCASSRQLNQPQHFGDGTRLSIL.

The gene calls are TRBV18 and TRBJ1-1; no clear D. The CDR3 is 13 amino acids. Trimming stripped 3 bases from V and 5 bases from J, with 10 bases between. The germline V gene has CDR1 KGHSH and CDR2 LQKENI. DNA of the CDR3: TGTGCCAGCTCACCTGGGGTGAGAACTGAAGCTTTCTTT. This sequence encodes CASSPGVRTEAFF.

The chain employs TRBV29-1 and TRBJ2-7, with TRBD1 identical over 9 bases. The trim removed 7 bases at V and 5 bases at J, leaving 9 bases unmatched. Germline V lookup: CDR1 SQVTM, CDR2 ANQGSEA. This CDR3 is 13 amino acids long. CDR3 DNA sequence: TGCAGCGCCGACGGGACAGGGTCCCACGAGCAGTACTTC. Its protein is CSADGTGSHEQYF.

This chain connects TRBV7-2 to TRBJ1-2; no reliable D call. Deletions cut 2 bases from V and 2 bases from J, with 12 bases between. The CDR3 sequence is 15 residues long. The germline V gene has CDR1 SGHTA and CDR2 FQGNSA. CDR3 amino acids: CASSLPGSYNYGYTF. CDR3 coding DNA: TGTGCCAGCAGCTTACCCGGGAGTTACAACTATGGCTACACCTTC. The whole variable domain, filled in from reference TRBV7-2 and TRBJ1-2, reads GAGVSQSPSNKVTEKGKDVELRCDPISGHTALYWYRQSLGQGLEFLIYFQGNSAPDKSGLPSDRFSAERTGGSVSTLTIQRTQQEDSAVYLCASSLPGSYNYGYTFGSGTRLTVV.

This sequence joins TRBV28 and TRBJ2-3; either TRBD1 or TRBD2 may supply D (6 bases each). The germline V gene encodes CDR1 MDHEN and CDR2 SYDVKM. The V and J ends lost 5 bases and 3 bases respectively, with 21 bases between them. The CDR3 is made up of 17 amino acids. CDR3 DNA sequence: TGTGCCAGCAGTGTGAACCCCTTCGGGGGCCCTACAGATACGCAGTATTTT. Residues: CASSVNPFGGPTDTQYF.

The DNA of the CDR3 is TGTGCCAGCAGGAGTGGTCCCGGTTCTTCCCAAGAGACCCAGTACTTC. Translating gives CASRSGPGSSQETQYF. The chain employs TRBV27 and TRBJ2-5; no clear D gene. The CDR3 length is 16 residues. From germline, CDR1 is MNHEY and CDR2 SMNVEV (reference sequence). V dropped 6 bases and J dropped 1 base, with 18 bases sitting between them.

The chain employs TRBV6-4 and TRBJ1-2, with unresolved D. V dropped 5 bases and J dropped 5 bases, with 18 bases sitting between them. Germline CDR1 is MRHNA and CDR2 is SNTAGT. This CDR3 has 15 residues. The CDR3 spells CASSPTSDELYGYTF. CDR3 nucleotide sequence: TGTGCCAGCAGTCCCACCTCCGACGAACTATATGGCTACACCTTC.

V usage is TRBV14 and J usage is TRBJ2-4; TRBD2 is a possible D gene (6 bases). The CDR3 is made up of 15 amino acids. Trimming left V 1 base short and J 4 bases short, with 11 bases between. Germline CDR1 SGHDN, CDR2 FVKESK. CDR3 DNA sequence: TGTGCCAGCAGCCAAGGGGGGAGGCAAAAAAACATTCAGTACTTC. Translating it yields CASSQGGRQKNIQYF. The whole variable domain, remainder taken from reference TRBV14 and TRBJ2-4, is EAGVTQFPSHSVIEKGQTVTLRCDPISGHDNLYWYRRVMGKEIKFLLHFVKESKQDESGMPNNRFLAERTGGTYSTLKVQPAELEDSGVYFCASSQGGRQKNIQYFGAGTRLSVL.

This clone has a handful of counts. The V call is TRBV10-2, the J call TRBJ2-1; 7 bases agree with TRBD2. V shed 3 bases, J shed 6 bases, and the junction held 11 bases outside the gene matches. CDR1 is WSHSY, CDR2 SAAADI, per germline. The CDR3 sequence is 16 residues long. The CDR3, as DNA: TGCGCCAGCAGTGATTTTGTGGCTAGCGGAGTCAATGAGCAGTTCTTC. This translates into CASSDFVASGVNEQFF.

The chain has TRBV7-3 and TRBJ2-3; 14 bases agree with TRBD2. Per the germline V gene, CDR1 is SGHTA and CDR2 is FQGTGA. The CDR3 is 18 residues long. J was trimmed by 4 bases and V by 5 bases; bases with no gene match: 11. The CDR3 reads CASSRSGTSGSIADTQYF. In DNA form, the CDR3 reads TGTGCCAGCAGCAGATCCGGGACTAGCGGGAGTATCGCAGATACGCAGTATTTT.

CDR3 protein: CASGRQGGTDTQYF. DNA of the CDR3: TGTGCCAGCGGACGACAGGGCGGCACAGATACGCAGTATTTT. This sequence joins TRBV2 and TRBJ2-3; TRBD1 matches 7 bases. The trim removed 8 bases at V and 1 base at J, leaving 6 bases unmatched. CDR3 length equals 14 residues. Germline CDR1 and CDR2: SNHLY and FYNNEI. Together with reference TRBV2 and TRBJ2-3, the CDR3 gives the full variable domain: EPEVTQTPSHQVTQMGQEVILRCVPISNHLYFYWYRQILGQKVEFLVSFYNNEISEKSEIFDDQFSVERPDGSNFTLKIRSTKLEDSAMYFCASGRQGGTDTQYFGPGTRLTVL.

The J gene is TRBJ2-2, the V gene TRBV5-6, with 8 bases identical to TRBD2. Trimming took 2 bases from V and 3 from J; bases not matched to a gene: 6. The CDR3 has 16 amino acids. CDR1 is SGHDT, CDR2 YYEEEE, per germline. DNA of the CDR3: TGTGCCAGCAGCTTAGGCGGGGGGCTCCACACCGGGGAGCTGTTTTTT. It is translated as CASSLGGGLHTGELFF.

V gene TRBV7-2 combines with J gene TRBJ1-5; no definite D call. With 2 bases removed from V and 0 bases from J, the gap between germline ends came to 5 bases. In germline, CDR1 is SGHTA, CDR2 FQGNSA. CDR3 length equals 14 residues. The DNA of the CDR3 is TGTGCCAGCAGCTTAAAGGCTAGCAATCAGCCCCAGCATTTT. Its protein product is CASSLKASNQPQHF.

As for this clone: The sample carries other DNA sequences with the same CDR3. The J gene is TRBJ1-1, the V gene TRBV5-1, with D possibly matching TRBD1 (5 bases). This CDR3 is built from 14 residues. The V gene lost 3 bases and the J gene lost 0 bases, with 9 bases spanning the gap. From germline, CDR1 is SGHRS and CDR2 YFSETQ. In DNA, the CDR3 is TGCGCCAGCAGCTCGGACAACATGAACACTGAAGCTTTCTTT. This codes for CASSSDNMNTEAFF.

In nucleotides, the CDR3 is TGTGCCAGCAGTTTTACTAGCGGGAGGGTATACAATGAGCAGTTCTTC. It codes for CASSFTSGRVYNEQFF. The rearrangement joins TRBV28 to TRBJ2-1; 13 bases map to TRBD2. This CDR3 spans 16 amino acids. Per the germline V gene, CDR1 is MDHEN and CDR2 is SYDVKM. Trimming removed 3 bases from V and 4 bases from J; junction bases left unmatched: 3.

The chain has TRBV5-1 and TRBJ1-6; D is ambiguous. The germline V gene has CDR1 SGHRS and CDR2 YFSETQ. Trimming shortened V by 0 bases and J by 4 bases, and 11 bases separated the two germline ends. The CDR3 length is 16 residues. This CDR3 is CASSLEPGTYNSPLHF. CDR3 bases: TGCGCCAGCAGCTTGGAACCAGGCACTTATAATTCACCCCTCCACTTT. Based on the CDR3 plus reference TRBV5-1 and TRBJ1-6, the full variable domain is KAGVTQTPRYLIKTRGQQVTLSCSPISGHRSVSWYQQTPGQGLQFLFEYFSETQRNKGNFPGRFSGRQFSNSRSEMNVSTLELGDSALYLCASSLEPGTYNSPLHFGNGTRLTVT.

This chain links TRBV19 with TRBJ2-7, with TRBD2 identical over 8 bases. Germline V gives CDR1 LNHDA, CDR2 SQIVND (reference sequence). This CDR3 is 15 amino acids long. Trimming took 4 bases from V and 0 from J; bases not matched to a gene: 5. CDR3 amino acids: CASSKLAANSYEQYF. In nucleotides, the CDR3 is TGTGCCAGTAGTAAACTAGCGGCTAACTCCTACGAGCAGTACTTC. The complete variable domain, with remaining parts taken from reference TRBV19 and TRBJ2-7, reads DGGITQSPKYLFRKEGQNVTLSCEQNLNHDAMYWYRQDPGQGLRLIYYSQIVNDFQKGDIAEGYSVSREKKESFPLTVTSAQKNPTAFYLCASSKLAANSYEQYFGPGTRLTVT.

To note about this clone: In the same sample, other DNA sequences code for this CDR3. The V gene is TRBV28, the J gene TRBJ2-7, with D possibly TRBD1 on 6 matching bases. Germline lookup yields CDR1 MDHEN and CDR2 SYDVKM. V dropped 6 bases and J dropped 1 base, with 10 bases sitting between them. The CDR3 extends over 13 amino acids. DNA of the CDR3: TGTGCCAGCAGCTCCGGACAGTCCTACGAGCAGTACTTC. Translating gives CASSSGQSYEQYF.

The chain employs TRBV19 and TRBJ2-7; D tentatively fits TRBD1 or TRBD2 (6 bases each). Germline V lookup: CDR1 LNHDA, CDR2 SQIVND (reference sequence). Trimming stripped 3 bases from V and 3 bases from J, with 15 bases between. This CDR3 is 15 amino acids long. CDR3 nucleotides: TGTGCCAGTAGTATCGGAGGGGCAGGGGTCTACGAGCAGTACTTC. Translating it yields CASSIGGAGVYEQYF. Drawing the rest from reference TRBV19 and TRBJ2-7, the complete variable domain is DGGITQSPKYLFRKEGQNVTLSCEQNLNHDAMYWYRQDPGQGLRLIYYSQIVNDFQKGDIAEGYSVSREKKESFPLTVTSAQKNPTAFYLCASSIGGAGVYEQYFGPGTRLTVT.

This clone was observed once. CDR3 bases: TGTGCCAGTAGTGACAGGGGTGAAGCTTTCTTT. Translated: CASSDRGEAFF. The chain recombines TRBV19 with TRBJ1-1, with TRBD1 matching 8 bases. V lost 5 bases to trimming and J lost 7 bases; unmatched junction nucleotides: 0. The CDR3 sequence is 11 residues long. CDR1 and CDR2 (germline): LNHDA, SQIVND (reference sequence).

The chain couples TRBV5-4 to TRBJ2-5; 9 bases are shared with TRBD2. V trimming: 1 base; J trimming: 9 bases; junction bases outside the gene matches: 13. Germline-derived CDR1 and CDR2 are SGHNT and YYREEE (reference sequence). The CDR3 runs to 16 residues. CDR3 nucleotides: TGTGCCAGCAGCTTGTTGGTAGCGGGGGCCCCTTTGGCCCAGTACTTC. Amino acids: CASSLLVAGAPLAQYF.